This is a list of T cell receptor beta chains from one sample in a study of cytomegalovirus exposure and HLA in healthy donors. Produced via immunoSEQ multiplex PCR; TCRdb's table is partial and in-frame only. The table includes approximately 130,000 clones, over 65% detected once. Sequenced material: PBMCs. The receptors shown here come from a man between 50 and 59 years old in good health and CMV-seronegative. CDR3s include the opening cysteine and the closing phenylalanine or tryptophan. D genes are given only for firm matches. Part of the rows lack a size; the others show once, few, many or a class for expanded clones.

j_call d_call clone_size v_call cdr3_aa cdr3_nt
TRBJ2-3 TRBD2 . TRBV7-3 CASSAGGSTSTDTQYF TGTGCCAGCAGCGCCGGGGGGAGTACTAGCACAGATACGCAGTATTTT
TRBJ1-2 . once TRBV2 CASSEEAGDNYGYTF TGTGCCAGCAGTGAGGAGGCAGGGGATAACTATGGCTACACCTTC
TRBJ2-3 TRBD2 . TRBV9 CASSPHDSGRAGLADTQYF TGTGCCAGCAGCCCCCATGATAGCGGGAGGGCAGGCCTAGCAGATACGCAGTATTTT
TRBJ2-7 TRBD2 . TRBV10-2 CASSVTGRVGEQYF TGCGCCAGCAGTGTTACCGGGAGGGTCGGCGAGCAGTACTTC
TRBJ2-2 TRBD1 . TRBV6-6 CASSLDRTSNTGELFF TGTGCCAGCAGCCTGGACAGGACCTCGAACACCGGGGAGCTGTTTTTT
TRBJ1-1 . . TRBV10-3 CAISESSTGEAFF TGTGCCATCAGTGAGTCTAGTACGGGTGAAGCTTTCTTT
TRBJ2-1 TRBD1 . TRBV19 CASSVVVTGGHNEQFF TGTGCCAGTAGCGTCGTTGTGACAGGGGGCCACAATGAGCAGTTCTTC
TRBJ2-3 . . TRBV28 CASGSIFTDTQYF TGTGCCAGCGGGAGTATCTTTACAGATACGCAGTATTTT
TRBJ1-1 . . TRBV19 CASSFRNTEAFF TGTGCCAGTAGTTTCAGGAACACTGAAGCTTTCTTT
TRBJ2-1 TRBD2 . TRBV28 CASGREDVNEQFF TGTGCCAGCGGGCGGGAGGACGTCAATGAGCAGTTCTTC
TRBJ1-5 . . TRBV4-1 CASSQEAGNSYQPQHF TGCGCCAGCAGCCAAGAAGCAGGAAACTCTTATCAGCCCCAGCATTTT
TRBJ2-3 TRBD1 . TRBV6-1 CASSRTGRSTDTQYF TGTGCCAGCAGTAGGACAGGGAGGAGCACAGATACGCAGTATTTT
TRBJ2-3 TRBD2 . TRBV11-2 CASSSKGLAGVADTQYF TGTGCCAGCAGCTCCAAAGGACTAGCGGGAGTTGCAGATACGCAGTATTTT
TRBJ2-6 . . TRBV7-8 CASSLANRLPPGANVLTF TGTGCCAGCAGCTTAGCGAACAGGCTCCCCCCTGGGGCCAACGTCCTGACTTTC
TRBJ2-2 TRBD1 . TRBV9 CASSGQGTSTGELFF TGTGCCAGCAGCGGACAGGGGACCAGCACCGGGGAGCTGTTTTTT
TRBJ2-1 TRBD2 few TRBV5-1 CASSSSLAGYNEQFF TGCGCCAGCAGCAGTAGTCTAGCGGGGTACAATGAGCAGTTCTTC
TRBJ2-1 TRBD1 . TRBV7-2 CASSRTGQGKNEQFF TGTGCCAGCAGTCGGACGGGACAGGGGAAAAATGAGCAGTTCTTC
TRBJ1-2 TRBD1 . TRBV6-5 CASSYLQGTCGYTF TGTGCCAGCAGTTACTTACAGGGGACCTGTGGCTACACCTTC
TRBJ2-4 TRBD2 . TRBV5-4 CASSFGGVLAKNIQYF TGTGCCAGCAGCTTCGGGGGGGTCTTAGCCAAAAACATTCAGTACTTC
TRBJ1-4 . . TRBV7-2 CASSLRPAGGTTNEKLFF TGTGCCAGCAGCTTAAGACCCGCGGGCGGGACGACTAATGAAAAACTGTTTTTT
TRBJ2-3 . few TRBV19 CASIGHLSTDTQYF TGTGCCAGTATTGGCCACCTTAGCACAGATACGCAGTATTTT
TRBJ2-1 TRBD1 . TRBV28 CASSFLTGKVF TGTGCCAGCAGTTTTTTGACAGGGAAGGTCTTC
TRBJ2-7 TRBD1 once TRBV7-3 CASSFGQGYEQYF TGTGCCAGCAGCTTCGGACAGGGGTACGAGCAGTACTTC
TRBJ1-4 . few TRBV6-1 CALQDLVGKLFF TGTGCCCTACAGGATCTGGTTGGTAAACTGTTTTTT
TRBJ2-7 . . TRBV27 CASSLSPEAAYEQYF TGTGCCAGCAGTTTATCACCGGAGGCCGCCTACGAGCAGTACTTC
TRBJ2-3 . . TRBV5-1 CASSREGFGGRDTQYF TGCGCCAGCAGCCGCGAGGGGTTTGGGGGCAGAGATACGCAGTATTTT
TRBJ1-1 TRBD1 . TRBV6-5 CASRRTGGSETEAFF TGTGCCAGCAGACGGACAGGGGGCTCTGAGACTGAAGCTTTCTTT
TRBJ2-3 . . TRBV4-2 CASSPLEGAADTQYF TGTGCCAGCAGCCCCTTGGAGGGGGCCGCAGATACGCAGTATTTT
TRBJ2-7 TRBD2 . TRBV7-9 CASSRTSGSTYEQYF TGTGCCAGCAGCCGAACTAGCGGGAGTACGTACGAGCAGTACTTC
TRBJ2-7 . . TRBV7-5 CARSYKYEQYF TGTGCCAGAAGCTACAAATACGAGCAGTACTTC
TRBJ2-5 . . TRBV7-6 CASSLVPVETQYF TGTGCCAGCAGCCTGGTTCCGGTGGAGACCCAGTACTTC